This T cell receptor (beta chain) was profiled in a study of blood T cells in healthy people across ages. The use of a sample-barcoded 5' primer and a J-beta primer mix characterized a second PCR of roughly 6 to 12 cycles. TCRdb re-analysed the 5' RACE reads in MiXCR, keeping a single row per CDR3 protein. The table lists some 940,000 distinct CDR3 sequences, 25% to 30% of them singletons. In its sample, this clonotype was seen a few times. The CDR3 sequence is 12 residues long. CDR1 MNHNS and CDR2 SASEGT come from the germline V gene. The ends were cut back, 7 bases at V and 0 bases at J, with 6 bases in the middle. Another study also made use of these data, one on T cells of mothers and their children.

The sequenced sample was blood. The receptor's source is a woman aged 35 to 49 in good health. The V gene is TRBV6-1, the J gene TRBJ1-1; D not resolved. In DNA form, the CDR3 reads TGTGCCAGCAAATCTATGAACACTGAAGCTTTCTTT. Translated, it gives CASKSMNTEAFF.